This TCR beta chain was identified in a study of a mutant IDH1 vaccine in newly diagnosed glioma. Study as a whole: Patients were given eight vaccinations, scheduled in weeks 1, 3, 5, 7, 11, 15, 19 and 23. Averaging roughly 40 years of age, treated patients were approximately 62% male and approximately 38% female. Patients arrived already treated with radiotherapy, temozolomide, or both, most having had both.

On this clone itself: The target antigen is unknown.

Repertoires were generated with immunoSEQ multiplex PCR, while TCRdb's copy carries only in-frame clones and drops some. The repertoire holds approximately 60,000 clones, with 70% to 90% as singletons. Documented time point: week 23, last vaccination. It was 300 ug of mutant IDH1 20-mer peptide that made up each vaccine dose, given with topical imiquimod. The CDR3 loop spans 14 amino acids. CDR1 SEHNR and CDR2 FQNEAQ come from the germline V gene (reference sequence). V shed 2 bases and J shed 3 bases, with 11 bases lying between them. This chain links TRBV7-9 with TRBJ2-7, with D hard to call. The source is a man younger than 45 with glioma. The sequences come from PBMCs, collected from a glioma patient whose treatment included an IDH1 peptide vaccine. DNA for the CDR3: TGTGCCAGCAGCTTACGTGCGACCGACTACGAGCAGTACTTC. Translating gives CASSLRATDYEQYF.